These T cell receptor beta chains were read from a single sample in a study of cytomegalovirus exposure and HLA in healthy donors. Generated by immunoSEQ multiplex PCR, the TCRdb table keeps only in-frame clones and is missing some. The table records around 70,000 clones, around 90% of them present only once. Input material: PBMCs. The source is a young man in good health and CMV-seronegative. CDR3s include the opening cysteine and the closing phenylalanine or tryptophan. The order of the fields is clone size, D gene, V gene, J gene, CDR3 protein, CDR3 DNA. A D gene is named only where the DNA matches it firmly. A row's size may be missing; if present it is once, few, many or a size class.

abundance: NA; d_gene: TRBD2; v_gene: TRBV28; j_gene: TRBJ2-1; CDR3aa: CASSTPREGNNEQFF; CDR3nt: TGTGCCAGCAGTACCCCCCGGGAGGGTAATAATGAGCAGTTCTTC
abundance: NA; d_gene: TRBD2; v_gene: TRBV4-3; j_gene: TRBJ2-7; CDR3aa: CASSPRYGLGAGGNEQYF; CDR3nt: TGCGCCAGCAGCCCAAGGTACGGTCTTGGAGCGGGAGGGAACGAGCAGTACTTC
abundance: once; d_gene: NA; v_gene: TRBV5-5; j_gene: TRBJ2-7; CDR3aa: CASSAGWPPPWEQYF; CDR3nt: TGTGCCAGCAGCGCCGGGTGGCCACCTCCCTGGGAGCAGTACTTC
abundance: NA; d_gene: TRBD2; v_gene: TRBV30; j_gene: TRBJ2-1; CDR3aa: CAGGTSGTHEQFF; CDR3nt: TGTGCCGGGGGGACTAGCGGTACACATGAGCAGTTCTTC
abundance: NA; d_gene: TRBD1; v_gene: TRBV28; j_gene: TRBJ2-7; CDR3aa: CASSYRGSKQYF; CDR3nt: TGTGCCAGCTCCTACAGGGGCTCGAAGCAGTACTTC
abundance: NA; d_gene: NA; v_gene: TRBV5-1; j_gene: TRBJ2-1; CDR3aa: CASSLEWSVDEQFF; CDR3nt: TGCGCCAGCAGCTTGGAGTGGAGCGTTGATGAGCAGTTCTTC
abundance: NA; d_gene: TRBD1; v_gene: TRBV5-1; j_gene: TRBJ1-5; CDR3aa: CASSESGTGRNQPQHF; CDR3nt: TGCGCCAGCAGCGAATCCGGGACAGGGAGAAATCAGCCCCAGCATTTT
abundance: NA; d_gene: TRBD1; v_gene: TRBV5-6; j_gene: TRBJ1-2; CDR3aa: CASTTRGQGGDEYTF; CDR3nt: TGTGCCAGCACCACGAGGGGACAGGGGGGTGATGAGTACACCTTC
abundance: NA; d_gene: NA; v_gene: TRBV19; j_gene: TRBJ1-3; CDR3aa: CFRAGDSGNTIYF; CDR3nt: TGTTTCAGGGCAGGGGACTCTGGAAACACCATATATTTT
abundance: NA; d_gene: TRBD2; v_gene: TRBV7-2; j_gene: TRBJ2-1; CDR3aa: CASSHRGGVNEQFF; CDR3nt: TGTGCCAGCAGCCACCGGGGGGGAGTAAATGAGCAGTTCTTC
abundance: NA; d_gene: TRBD2; v_gene: TRBV19; j_gene: TRBJ2-4; CDR3aa: CASSIVGRGNIQYF; CDR3nt: TGTGCCAGTAGTATAGTCGGGAGGGGAAACATTCAGTACTTC
abundance: NA; d_gene: NA; v_gene: TRBV28; j_gene: TRBJ1-2; CDR3aa: CASSLLVSYGYTF; CDR3nt: TGTGCCAGCAGTTTATTAGTTTCTTATGGCTACACCTTC
abundance: NA; d_gene: NA; v_gene: TRBV4-3; j_gene: TRBJ2-3; CDR3aa: CASSQGFGGAGIRTDTQYF; CDR3nt: TGCGCCAGCAGCCAAGGGTTTGGAGGTGCGGGAATTAGGACAGATACGCAGTATTTT
abundance: NA; d_gene: TRBD1; v_gene: TRBV27; j_gene: TRBJ2-7; CDR3aa: CASSFRTGGYEQYF; CDR3nt: TGTGCCAGCAGTTTCAGGACAGGGGGTTACGAGCAGTACTTC
abundance: NA; d_gene: NA; v_gene: TRBV4-1; j_gene: TRBJ2-1; CDR3aa: CASSQLPPGTGLSYNEQFF; CDR3nt: TGCGCCAGCAGCCAGCTACCTCCCGGAACAGGGCTTTCCTACAATGAGCAGTTCTTC
abundance: NA; d_gene: TRBD1; v_gene: TRBV6-6; j_gene: TRBJ1-1; CDR3aa: CASSKTDRGNTEAFF; CDR3nt: TGTGCCAGCAGCAAGACGGACAGGGGGAACACTGAAGCTTTCTTT
abundance: NA; d_gene: TRBD1; v_gene: TRBV29-1; j_gene: TRBJ1-2; CDR3aa: CSVDTEPTGNPYGYTF; CDR3nt: TGCAGCGTTGACACTGAGCCGACAGGGAACCCCTATGGCTACACCTTC
abundance: medium-sized; d_gene: TRBD1; v_gene: TRBV18; j_gene: TRBJ1-5; CDR3aa: CASRGTASSNQPQHF; CDR3nt: TGTGCCAGCCGCGGGACAGCCAGTAGCAATCAGCCCCAGCATTTT
abundance: NA; d_gene: NA; v_gene: TRBV6-7; j_gene: TRBJ2-5; CDR3aa: CASRGAETQYF; CDR3nt: TGTGCCAGCAGGGGGGCCGAGACCCAGTACTTC
abundance: NA; d_gene: NA; v_gene: TRBV25-1; j_gene: TRBJ1-3; CDR3aa: CASSAHEAGGNTIYF; CDR3nt: TGTGCCAGCAGTGCCCACGAGGCAGGGGGAAACACCATATATTTT